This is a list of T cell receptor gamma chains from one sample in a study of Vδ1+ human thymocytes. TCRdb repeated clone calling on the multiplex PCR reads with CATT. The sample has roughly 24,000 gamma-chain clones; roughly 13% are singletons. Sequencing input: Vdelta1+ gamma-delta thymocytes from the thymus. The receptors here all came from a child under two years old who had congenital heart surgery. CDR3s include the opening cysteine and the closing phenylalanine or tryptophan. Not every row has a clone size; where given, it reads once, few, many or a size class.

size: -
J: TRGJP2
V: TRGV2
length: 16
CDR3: CATWDGTPNSDWVKTF
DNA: TGTGCCACCTGGGACGGTACACCAAATAGTGATTGGGTCAAGACGTTT

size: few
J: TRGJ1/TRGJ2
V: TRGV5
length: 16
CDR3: CATWDRPIESPPKKLF
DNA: TGTGCCACCTGGGACAGGCCAATCGAATCCCCCCCGAAGAAACTCTTT

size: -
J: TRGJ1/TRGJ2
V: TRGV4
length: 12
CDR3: CATWTPYYKKLF
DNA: TGTGCCACCTGGACTCCTTATTATAAGAAACTCTTT

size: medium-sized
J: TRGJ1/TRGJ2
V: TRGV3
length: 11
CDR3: CATWDRQEKLF
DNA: TGTGCCACCTGGGACAGGCAGGAGAAACTCTTT

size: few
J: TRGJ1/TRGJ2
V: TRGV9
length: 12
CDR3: CALWEVRPKKLF
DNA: TGTGCCTTGTGGGAGGTCCGGCCAAAGAAACTCTTT

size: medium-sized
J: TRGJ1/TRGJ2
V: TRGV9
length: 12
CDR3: CALWEVDYKKLF
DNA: TGTGCCTTGTGGGAGGTGGATTATAAGAAACTCTTT

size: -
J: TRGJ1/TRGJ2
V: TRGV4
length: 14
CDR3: CATWDGEEPYKKLF
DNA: TGTGCCACCTGGGATGGGGAGGAACCTTATAAGAAACTCTTT

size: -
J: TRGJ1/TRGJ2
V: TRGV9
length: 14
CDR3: CALWEPFGRYKKLF
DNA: TGTGCCTTGTGGGAACCGTTTGGACGATATAAGAAACTCTTT

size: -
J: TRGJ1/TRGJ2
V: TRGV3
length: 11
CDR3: CATWDRPFILF
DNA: TGTGCCACCTGGGACAGGCCGTTTATCCTCTTT

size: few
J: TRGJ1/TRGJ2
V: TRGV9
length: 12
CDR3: CALWEVMHKKLF
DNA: TGTGCCTTGTGGGAAGTGATGCATAAGAAACTCTTT

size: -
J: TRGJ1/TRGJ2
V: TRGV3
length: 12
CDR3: CATSGDYYKKLF
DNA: TGTGCCACCTCGGGAGATTATTATAAGAAACTCTTT

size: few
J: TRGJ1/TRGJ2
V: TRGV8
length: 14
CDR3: CATWEIFPYYKKLF
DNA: TGTGCCACCTGGGAAATTTTTCCTTATTATAAGAAACTCTTT

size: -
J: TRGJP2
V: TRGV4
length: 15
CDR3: CATWKGTPFSWIKTF
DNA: TGTGCCACCTGGAAGGGAACCCCGTTTTCTTGGATCAAGACGTTT

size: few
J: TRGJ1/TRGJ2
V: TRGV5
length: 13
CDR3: CATWDRLRNKKLF
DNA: TGTGCCACCTGGGACAGGCTTCGGAATAAGAAACTCTTT

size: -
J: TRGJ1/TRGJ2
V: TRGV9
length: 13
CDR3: CALWEVPPIGKLF
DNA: TGTGCCTTGTGGGAGGTGCCCCCCATAGGCAAACTCTTT

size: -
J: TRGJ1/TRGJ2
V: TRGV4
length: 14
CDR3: CATWDGLGYYKKLF
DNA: TGTGCCACCTGGGATGGGCTGGGGTATTATAAGAAACTCTTT

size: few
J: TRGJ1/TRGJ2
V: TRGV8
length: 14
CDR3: CATWDQEDYYKKLF
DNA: TGTGCCACCTGGGATCAGGAGGATTATTATAAGAAACTCTTT

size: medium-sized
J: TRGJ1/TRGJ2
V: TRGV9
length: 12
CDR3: CALWPNYYKKLF
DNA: TGTGCCTTGTGGCCGAATTATTATAAGAAACTCTTT

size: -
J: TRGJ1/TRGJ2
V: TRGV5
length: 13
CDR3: CATWDRTYYKKLF
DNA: TGTGCCACCTGGGACAGGACGTATTATAAGAAACTCTTT

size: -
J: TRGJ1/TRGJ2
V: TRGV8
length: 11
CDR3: CATWDVCKKLF
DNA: TGTGCCACCTGGGATGTCTGTAAGAAACTCTTT

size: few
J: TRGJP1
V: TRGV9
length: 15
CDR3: CALWDKYTTGWFKIF
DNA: TGTGCCTTGTGGGACAAATATACCACTGGTTGGTTCAAGATATTT

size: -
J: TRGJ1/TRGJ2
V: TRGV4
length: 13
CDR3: CATWKISYYKKLF
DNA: TGTGCCACCTGGAAAATTTCTTATTATAAGAAACTCTTT

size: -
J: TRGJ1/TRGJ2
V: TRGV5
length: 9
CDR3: CATCSRGLF
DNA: TGTGCCACCTGCTCTCGAGGACTCTTT

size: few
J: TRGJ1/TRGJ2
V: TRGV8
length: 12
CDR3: CATWEVGDKKLF
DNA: TGTGCCACCTGGGAAGTCGGCGATAAGAAACTCTTT

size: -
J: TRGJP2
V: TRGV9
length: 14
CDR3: CALWEDRSDWIKTF
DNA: TGTGCCTTGTGGGAGGATCGTAGTGATTGGATCAAGACGTTT

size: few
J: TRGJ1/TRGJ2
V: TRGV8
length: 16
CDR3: CATWVGRAAIYYKKLF
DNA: TGTGCCACCTGGGTGGGACGCGCGGCAATTTATTATAAGAAACTCTTT

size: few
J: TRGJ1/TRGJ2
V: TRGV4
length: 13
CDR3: CATWNSDYYKKLF
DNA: TGTGCCACCTGGAACTCCGATTATTATAAGAAACTCTTT

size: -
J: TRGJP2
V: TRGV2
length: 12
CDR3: CATWDGRWIKTF
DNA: TGTGCCACCTGGGACGGCCGTTGGATCAAGACGTTT

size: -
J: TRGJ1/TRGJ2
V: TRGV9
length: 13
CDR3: CALWEVHGVKKLF
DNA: TGTGCCTTGTGGGAGGTGCATGGAGTCAAGAAACTCTTT